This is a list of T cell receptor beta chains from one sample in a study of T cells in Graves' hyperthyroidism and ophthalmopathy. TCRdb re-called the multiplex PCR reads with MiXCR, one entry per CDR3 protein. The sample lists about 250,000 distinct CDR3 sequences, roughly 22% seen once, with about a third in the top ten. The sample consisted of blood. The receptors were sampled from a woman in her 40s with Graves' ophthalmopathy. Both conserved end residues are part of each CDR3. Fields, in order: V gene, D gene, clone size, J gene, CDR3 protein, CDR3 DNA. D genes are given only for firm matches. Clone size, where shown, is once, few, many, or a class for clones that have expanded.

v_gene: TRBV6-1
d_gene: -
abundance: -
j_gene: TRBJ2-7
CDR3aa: CASTQLSAGRAYEQYF
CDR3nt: TGTGCCAGCACCCAACTCTCGGCCGGGAGAGCCTACGAGCAGTACTTC

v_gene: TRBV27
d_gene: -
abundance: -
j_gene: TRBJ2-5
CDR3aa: CASSLTVRGTQYF
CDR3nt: TGTGCCAGCAGTTTGACAGTGAGGGGGACCCAGTACTTC

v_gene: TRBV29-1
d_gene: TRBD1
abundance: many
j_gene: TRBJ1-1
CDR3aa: CSVGQGTTEAFF
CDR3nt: TGCAGCGTTGGACAGGGGACCACTGAAGCTTTCTTT

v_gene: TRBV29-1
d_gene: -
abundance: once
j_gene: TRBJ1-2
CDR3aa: CSGREGGGYTF
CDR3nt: TGCAGCGGTCGCGAGGGAGGTGGCTACACCTTC

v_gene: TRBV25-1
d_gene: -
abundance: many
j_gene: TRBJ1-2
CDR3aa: CASSPIPTSGRFRGYTF
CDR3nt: TGTGCCAGCAGCCCAATCCCTACCAGTGGGCGATTCCGTGGCTACACCTTC

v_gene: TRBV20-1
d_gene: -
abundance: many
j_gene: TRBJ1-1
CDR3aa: CSVCRTTNTEAFF
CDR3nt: TGCAGTGTCTGCAGGACAACGAACACTGAAGCTTTCTTT

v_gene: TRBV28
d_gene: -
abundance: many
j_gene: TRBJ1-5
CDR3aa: CASSLSGHNQPQHF
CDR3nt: TGTGCCAGCAGTTTATCAGGGCACAATCAGCCCCAGCATTTT

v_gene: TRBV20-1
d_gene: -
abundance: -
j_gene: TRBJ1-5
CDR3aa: CSARDGQNPSNQPQHF
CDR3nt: TGCAGTGCTAGAGATGGTCAGAACCCCTCCAATCAGCCCCAGCATTTT

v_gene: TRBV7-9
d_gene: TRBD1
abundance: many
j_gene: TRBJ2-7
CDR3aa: CASSLGTGGTRTYEQYF
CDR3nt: TGTGCCAGCAGCTTAGGGACAGGGGGAACGAGAACCTACGAGCAGTACTTC

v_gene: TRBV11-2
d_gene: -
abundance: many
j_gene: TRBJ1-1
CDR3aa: CASENHNRGEAFF
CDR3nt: TGTGCCAGCGAGAACCACAATCGAGGGGAAGCTTTCTTT

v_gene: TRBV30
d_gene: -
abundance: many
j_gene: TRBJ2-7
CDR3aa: CAWSVGAEGGEQYF
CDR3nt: TGTGCCTGGAGTGTAGGAGCGGAGGGTGGCGAGCAGTACTTC

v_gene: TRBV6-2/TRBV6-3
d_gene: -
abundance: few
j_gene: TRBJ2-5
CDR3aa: CALTFPQTQYF
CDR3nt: TGTGCCTTGACTTTCCCCCAGACCCAGTACTTC

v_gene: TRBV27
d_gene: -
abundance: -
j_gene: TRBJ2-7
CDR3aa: CASSVAGRGAYEQYF
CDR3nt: TGTGCCAGCAGCGTCGCGGGCAGGGGGGCCTACGAGCAGTACTTC

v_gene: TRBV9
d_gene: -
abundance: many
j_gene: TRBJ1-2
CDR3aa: CASSSDLSGIYGYTF
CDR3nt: TGTGCCAGCAGCTCCGACCTGTCTGGAATCTATGGCTACACCTTC

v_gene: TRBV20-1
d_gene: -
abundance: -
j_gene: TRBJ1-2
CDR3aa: CSARDLNYGYTF
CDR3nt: TGCAGTGCTAGAGATTTAAACTATGGCTACACCTTC

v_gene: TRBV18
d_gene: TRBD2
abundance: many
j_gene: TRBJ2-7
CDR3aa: CASHSTSGRLLYEQYF
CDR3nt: TGTGCCAGCCATTCCACTAGCGGGAGATTGTTGTACGAGCAGTACTTC

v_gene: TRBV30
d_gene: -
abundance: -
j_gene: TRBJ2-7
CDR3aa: CAWSGDNSYEQYF
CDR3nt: TGTGCCTGGAGCGGGGACAATTCCTACGAGCAGTACTTC

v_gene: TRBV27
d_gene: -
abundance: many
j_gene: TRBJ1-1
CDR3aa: CASRQHGPMNTEAFF
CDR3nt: TGTGCCAGCAGGCAGCATGGCCCCATGAACACTGAAGCTTTCTTT

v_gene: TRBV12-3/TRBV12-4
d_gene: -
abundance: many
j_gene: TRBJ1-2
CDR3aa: CASSRWSYGYTF
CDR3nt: TGTGCCAGCAGTCGATGGAGCTATGGCTACACCTTC

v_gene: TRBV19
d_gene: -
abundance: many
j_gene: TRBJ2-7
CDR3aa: CASSIVRTKVGYEQYF
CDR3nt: TGTGCCAGTAGTATAGTCCGGACTAAGGTGGGCTACGAGCAGTACTTC

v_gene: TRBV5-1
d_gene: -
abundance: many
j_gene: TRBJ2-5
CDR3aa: CASSFGGSFQETQYF
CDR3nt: TGCGCCAGCAGCTTTGGGGGCAGCTTCCAAGAGACCCAGTACTTC

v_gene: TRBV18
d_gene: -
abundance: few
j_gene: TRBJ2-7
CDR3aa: CASSPGQGTGYEQYF
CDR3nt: TGTGCCAGCTCACCGGGGCAGGGGACGGGTTACGAGCAGTACTTC

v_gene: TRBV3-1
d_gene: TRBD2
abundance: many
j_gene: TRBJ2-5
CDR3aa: CASSQYLAAGETQYF
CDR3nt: TGTGCCAGCAGCCAATATCTAGCGGCGGGAGAGACCCAGTACTTC

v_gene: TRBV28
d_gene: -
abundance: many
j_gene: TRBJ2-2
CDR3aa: CASSPLGSTGELFF
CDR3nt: TGTGCCAGCAGTCCCCTCGGGAGTACCGGGGAGCTGTTTTTT

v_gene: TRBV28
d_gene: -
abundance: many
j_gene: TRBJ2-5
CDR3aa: CASSFFSERETQYF
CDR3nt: TGTGCCAGCAGTTTCTTTTCTGAGAGAGAGACCCAGTACTTC

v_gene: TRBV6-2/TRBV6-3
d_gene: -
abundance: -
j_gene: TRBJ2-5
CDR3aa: CASSRDQRVQETQYF
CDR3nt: TGTGCCAGCAGCAGGGACCAGCGGGTCCAAGAGACCCAGTACTTC

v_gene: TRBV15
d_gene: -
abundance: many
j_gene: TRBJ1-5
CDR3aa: CATSSGPNQPQHF
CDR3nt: TGTGCCACCAGCAGTGGGCCAAATCAGCCCCAGCATTTT

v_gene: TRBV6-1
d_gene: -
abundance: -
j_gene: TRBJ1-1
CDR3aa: CASSESLLAFF
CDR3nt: TGTGCCAGCAGTGAAAGTCTGTTGGCTTTCTTT

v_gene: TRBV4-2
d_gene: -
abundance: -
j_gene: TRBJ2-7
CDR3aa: CASSQLDGKKAGEQYF
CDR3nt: TGTGCCAGCAGCCAATTGGATGGGAAGAAGGCTGGCGAGCAGTACTTC

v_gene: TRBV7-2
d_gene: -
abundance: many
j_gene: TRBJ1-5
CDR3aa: CASSPHQGGQPQHF
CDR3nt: TGTGCCAGCAGCCCACACCAGGGCGGGCAGCCCCAGCATTTT

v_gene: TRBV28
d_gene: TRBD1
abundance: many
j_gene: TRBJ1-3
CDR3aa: CASRTTGLGGNTIYF
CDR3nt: TGTGCCAGCAGAACGACAGGGTTAGGAGGAAACACCATATATTTT

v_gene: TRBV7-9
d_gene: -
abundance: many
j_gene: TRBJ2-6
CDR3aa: CAGSGTASGANVLTF
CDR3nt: TGTGCCGGCTCCGGGACGGCCTCTGGGGCCAACGTCCTGACTTTC

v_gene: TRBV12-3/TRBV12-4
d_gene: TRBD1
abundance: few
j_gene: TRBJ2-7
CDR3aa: CASRMTGPAYEQYF
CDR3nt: TGTGCCAGCAGGATGACAGGGCCTGCCTACGAGCAGTACTTC

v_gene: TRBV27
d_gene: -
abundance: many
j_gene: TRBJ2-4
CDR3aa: CASRLVGLAKNIQYF
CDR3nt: TGTGCCAGCAGACTGGTAGGACTAGCCAAAAACATTCAGTACTTC

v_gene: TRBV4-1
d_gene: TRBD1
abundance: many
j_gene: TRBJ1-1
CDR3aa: CASSQGTGLGATEAFF
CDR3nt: TGCGCCAGCAGCCAAGGGACAGGGCTTGGGGCCACTGAAGCTTTCTTT

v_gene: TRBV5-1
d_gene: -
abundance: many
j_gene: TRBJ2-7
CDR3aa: CASSLAGYSYEQYF
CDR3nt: TGCGCCAGCAGCTTGGCAGGATACTCCTACGAGCAGTACTTC

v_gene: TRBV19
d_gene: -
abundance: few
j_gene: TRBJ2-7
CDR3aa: CASSSWAREQYF
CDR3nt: TGTGCCAGTAGTAGCTGGGCCCGGGAGCAGTACTTC

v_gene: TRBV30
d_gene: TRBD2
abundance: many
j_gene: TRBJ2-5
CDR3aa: CAWSRGREETQYF
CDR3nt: TGTGCCTGGAGTCGGGGGAGGGAAGAGACCCAGTACTTC

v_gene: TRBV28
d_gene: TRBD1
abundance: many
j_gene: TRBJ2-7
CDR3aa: CASSSRGSNSYEQYF
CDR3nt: TGTGCCAGCAGTTCCAGGGGGTCTAACTCCTACGAGCAGTACTTC

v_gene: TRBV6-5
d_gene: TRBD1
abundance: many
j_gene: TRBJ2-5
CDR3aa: CASSSSDRGKETQYF
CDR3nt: TGTGCCAGCAGTTCGTCCGACAGGGGGAAAGAGACCCAGTACTTC

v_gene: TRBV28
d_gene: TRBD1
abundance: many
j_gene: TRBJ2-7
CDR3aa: CASSSQGVSVEQYF
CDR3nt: TGTGCCAGCAGTTCTCAGGGGGTGTCTGTCGAGCAGTACTTC

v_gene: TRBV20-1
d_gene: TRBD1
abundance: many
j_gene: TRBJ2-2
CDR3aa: CSAPRTGADGELFF
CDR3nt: TGCAGTGCCCCCAGGACAGGGGCGGACGGGGAGCTGTTTTTT

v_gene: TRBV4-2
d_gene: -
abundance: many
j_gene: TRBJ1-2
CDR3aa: CASSQVGGNYGYTF
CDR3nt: TGTGCCAGCAGCCAAGTAGGCGGCAACTATGGCTACACCTTC

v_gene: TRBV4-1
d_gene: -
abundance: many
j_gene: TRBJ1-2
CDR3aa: CASSQEGPRHGYTF
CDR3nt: TGCGCCAGCAGCCAAGAAGGCCCAAGGCATGGCTACACCTTC

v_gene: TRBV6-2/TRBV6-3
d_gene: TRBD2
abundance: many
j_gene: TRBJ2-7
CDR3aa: CASRKILAASSYEQYF
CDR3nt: TGTGCCAGCAGAAAGATACTAGCGGCCAGCTCCTACGAGCAGTACTTC

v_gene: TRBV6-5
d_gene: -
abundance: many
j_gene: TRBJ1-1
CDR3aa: CASSSPSMNTEAFF
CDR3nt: TGTGCCAGCAGCTCCCCAAGCATGAACACTGAAGCTTTCTTT

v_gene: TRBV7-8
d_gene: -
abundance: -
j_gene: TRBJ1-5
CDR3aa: CASSPGSSGQPQHF
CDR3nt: TGTGCCAGCAGCCCTGGGTCCTCTGGGCAGCCCCAGCATTTT

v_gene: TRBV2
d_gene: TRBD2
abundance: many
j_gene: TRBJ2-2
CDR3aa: CASSGRLAGLNTGELFF
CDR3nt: TGTGCCAGCAGTGGCCGACTAGCGGGTTTGAACACCGGGGAGCTGTTTTTT

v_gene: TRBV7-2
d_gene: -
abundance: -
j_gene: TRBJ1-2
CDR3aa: CASSPWRDYGYTF
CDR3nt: TGTGCCAGCAGCCCCTGGCGGGACTATGGCTACACCTTC

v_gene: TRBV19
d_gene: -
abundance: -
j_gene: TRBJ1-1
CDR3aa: CASSTSTGRGNTEAFF
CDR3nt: TGTGCCAGTAGTACCTCCACCGGGCGCGGAAACACTGAAGCTTTCTTT

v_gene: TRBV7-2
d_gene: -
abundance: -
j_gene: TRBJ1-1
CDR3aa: CASSRLTVNTEAFF
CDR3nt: TGTGCCAGCAGCAGGCTCACAGTGAACACTGAAGCTTTCTTT

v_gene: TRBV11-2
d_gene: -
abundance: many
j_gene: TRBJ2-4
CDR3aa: CASSLAFSLAKNIQYF
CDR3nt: TGTGCCAGCAGCTTAGCCTTCAGTCTAGCCAAAAACATTCAGTACTTC

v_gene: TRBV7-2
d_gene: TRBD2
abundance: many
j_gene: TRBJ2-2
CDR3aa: CASSFGLAVTGELFF
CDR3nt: TGTGCCAGCAGCTTCGGACTAGCGGTCACCGGGGAGCTGTTTTTT

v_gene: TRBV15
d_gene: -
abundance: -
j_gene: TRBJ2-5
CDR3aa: CASGETKNIDQTQYF
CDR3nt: TGTGCCAGTGGGGAGACAAAAAACATCGACCAGACCCAGTACTTC

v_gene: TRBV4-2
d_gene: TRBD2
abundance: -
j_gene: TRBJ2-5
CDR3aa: CASSDTPGTSGGGWETQYF
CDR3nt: TGTGCCAGCAGCGACACTCCCGGGACTAGCGGGGGAGGATGGGAGACCCAGTACTTC

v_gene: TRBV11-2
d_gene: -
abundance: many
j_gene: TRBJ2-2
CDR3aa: CASSFGSGAYTGELFF
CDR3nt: TGTGCCAGCAGCTTCGGGTCAGGGGCCTACACCGGGGAGCTGTTTTTT

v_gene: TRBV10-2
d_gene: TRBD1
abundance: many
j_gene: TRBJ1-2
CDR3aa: CASSQAGGGYGYTF
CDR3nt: TGCGCCAGCAGTCAAGCAGGGGGCGGCTATGGCTACACCTTC

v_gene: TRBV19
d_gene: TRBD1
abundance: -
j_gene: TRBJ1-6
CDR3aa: CASSIAARQGAAPLHF
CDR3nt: TGTGCCAGTAGTATAGCAGCGAGACAGGGGGCGGCACCCCTCCACTTT

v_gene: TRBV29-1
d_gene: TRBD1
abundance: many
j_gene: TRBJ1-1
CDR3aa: CSVERRDRPLTEAFF
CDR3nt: TGCAGCGTTGAACGAAGGGACAGACCTCTTACTGAAGCTTTCTTT